This entry is about one T cell receptor beta chain. What it recognizes is unknown. PCR was performed using 60 Vbeta and 13 Jbeta primers. Only in-frame clones appear in the TCRdb table, and some are missing; sequencing was by immunoSEQ multiplex PCR. The repertoire has around 150,000 clones, 80% to 90% of them found once; the top ten carry 1.5% to 2.5%. This entry is derived from a study of cytomegalovirus exposure and HLA in healthy donors. The V segment lost 6 bases and the J segment 5 bases; nucleotides outside the gene matches: 12. This CDR3 has 16 amino acids. Looked up from germline, CDR1 is MNHNY and CDR2 is SVGAGI (reference sequence). Study-wide findings and caveats: Among donors in an Asian-associated ancestry cluster, a later analysis reportedly found fewer N-insertions than the roughly 670-donor mean. Several V segments, TRBV6-2 and TRBV6-3 among them, could not be told apart and were dropped. The authors confirmed in vitro that a few CMV-associated chains were specific for CMV antigens.

The chain recombines TRBV6-6 with TRBJ2-1, with 8 bases lining up with TRBD2. This receptor was obtained from a man aged 18 to 30 in good health and CMV-seronegative. The sample was PBMCs. The CDR3 sequence is CASSSWGLGDHNEQFF. DNA of the CDR3: TGTGCCAGCAGCTCATGGGGACTAGGGGACCACAATGAGCAGTTCTTC.